This TCR beta chain was captured by sequencing in a study of shared clonotypes between healthy human individuals. Study-wide findings and caveats: The study found about 5% of naive CD4 clonotypes shared across several donors.

As for this clone: Its cognate antigen is unknown.

Terminally differentiated effector memory CD45RA+ cells were excluded by CCR7 positive selection of CD45RO-negative cells. An assay was performed, and its level was deep. TCRdb keeps only in-frame clones here, not all; method: immunoSEQ multiplex PCR. Of 630,000 or so clones listed, 95% to 98% were seen once; the top ten hold 0.3%. Germline V gives CDR1 SGHRS, CDR2 YFSETQ. This CDR3 contains 16 residues. The junction had 8 bases not matched to a gene; V was cut back by 0 bases and J by 2 bases. The receptor comes from a young man in good health. This chain connects TRBV5-1 to TRBJ2-7; 7 bases line up with TRBD1. The specimen sequenced was naive CD8+ T cells sorted from blood. Here the CDR3 reads CASSLGQTGETYEQYF. The CDR3 DNA sequence: TGCGCCAGCAGCTTGGGTCAAACAGGGGAAACCTACGAGCAGTACTTC.